A single sample gave rise to the 26 T cell receptor beta chains below, sequenced in a study of early T cells in non-severe SARS-CoV-2 infection. TCRdb used MiXCR to reprocess the 5' RACE reads, holding one entry per CDR3 protein. The sample yields 75,000 to 80,000 distinct CDR3 sequences, about a sixth seen once. The sequenced sample was whole blood. The source is an adult who was a healthcare worker with PCR-confirmed SARS-CoV-2 infection or an uninfected control (not recorded which).

In its sample, this clonotype was seen many times. The genes are TRBV7-8 and TRBJ2-1; 12 bases agree with TRBD2. V was pared by 5 bases and J by 7 bases, with 9 bases of the junction left unmatched. This CDR3 is built from 16 residues. The germline V gene has CDR1 SGHVS and CDR2 FQNEAQ. CDR3 sequence (DNA): TGTGCCAGCAGCGAGACTAGCGGGAGTTTGAGGAATGAGCAGTTCTTC. Encoded protein: CASSETSGSLRNEQFF.

A few counts support this clonotype. The genes are TRBV20-1 and TRBJ1-4; possible D gene TRBD1, 5 bases. V shed 0 bases and J shed 7 bases, with 12 bases lying between them. The germline gives CDR1 DFQATT, CDR2 SNEGSKA (reference sequence). The CDR3 loop spans 14 amino acids. CDR3 protein: CSARDPGRSEKLFF. The CDR3 region has the DNA TGCAGTGCTAGAGACCCGGGGCGGAGTGAAAAACTGTTTTTT.

This clonotype has just a few counts. The V and J genes are TRBV5-1 and TRBJ2-3; 8 bases line up with TRBD2. The trim removed 3 bases at V and 3 bases at J, leaving 6 bases unmatched. Looked up from germline, CDR1 is SGHRS and CDR2 is YFSETQ. This CDR3 region has 15 residues. CDR3 sequence: CASSSGGAWTDTQYF. CDR3 coding DNA: TGCGCCAGCAGCTCCGGGGGGGCTTGGACAGATACGCAGTATTTT. Variable domain in full (rest from reference TRBV5-1 and TRBJ2-3): KAGVTQTPRYLIKTRGQQVTLSCSPISGHRSVSWYQQTPGQGLQFLFEYFSETQRNKGNFPGRFSGRQFSNSRSEMNVSTLELGDSALYLCASSSGGAWTDTQYFGPGTRLTVL.

The genes are TRBV6-4 and TRBJ1-3; a possible D gene is TRBD1 (5 bases). Germline assignment: CDR1 MRHNA and CDR2 SNTAGT. The CDR3 loop spans 14 amino acids. Trimming took off 7 bases at V and 0 bases at J, with 10 bases between the two ends. The CDR3 protein is CASKQEFSGNTIYF. CDR3 bases: TGTGCCAGCAAACAGGAATTCTCTGGAAACACCATATATTTT.

The table lists this clonotype with a few counts. The chain uses TRBV5-5 and TRBJ1-5; weak D call: TRBD1 (5 bases). There are 15 residues in the CDR3. Per the germline V gene, CDR1 is SGHKS and CDR2 is YYEKEE (reference sequence). V lost 0 bases and J lost 4, with 11 bases in between. The CDR3 loop reads CASSLEGLINQPQHF. For the CDR3, the DNA is TGTGCCAGCAGCTTGGAGGGACTGATTAATCAGCCCCAGCATTTT.

This clonotype has more than one count but fewer than ten. The chain carries TRBV7-9 and TRBJ2-5; 10 nucleotides match TRBD1. The V gene end was trimmed by 5 bases and the J gene end by 1 base; junction bases not matched to a gene: 7. The CDR3 extends over 16 amino acids. CDR1 and CDR2 from the germline V gene are SEHNR and FQNEAQ (reference sequence). CDR3 residues: CASSTRQGAPQETQYF. CDR3 DNA: TGTGCCAGCAGCACAAGACAGGGGGCCCCCCAAGAGACCCAGTACTTC.

This clonotype was counted only a few times. The chain links TRBV7-9 to TRBJ2-3; 12 nucleotides agree with TRBD2. Germline trimming cut 5 bases from V and 2 bases from J; bases unmatched to any gene: 14. The CDR3 runs to 19 residues. Germline CDR1 and CDR2: SEHNR and FQNEAQ (reference sequence). Here the CDR3 reads CASSIRTSGTRINTDTQYF. In nucleotides, the CDR3 is TGTGCCAGCAGCATCCGGACTAGCGGGACCCGGATCAACACAGATACGCAGTATTTT.

This clonotype was detected a few times. This chain uses TRBV3-1 with TRBJ2-5; TRBD2 agrees at 11 bases. After removal of 5 bases from V and 1 base from J, the junction contained 3 bases not matched to a gene. This CDR3 is 15 amino acids long. Per the germline V gene, CDR1 is LGHDT and CDR2 is YNNKEL (reference sequence). CDR3 nucleotide sequence: TGTGCCAGCAGCGGTAGCGGGAGGGCCCAAGAGACCCAGTACTTC. Its protein is CASSGSGRAQETQYF.

This chain joins TRBV7-9 and TRBJ2-2; D not resolved. The CDR3 has 13 residues. Germline CDR1 is SEHNR and CDR2 is FQNEAQ (reference sequence). V shed 2 bases and J shed 7 bases, with 8 bases lying between them. The CDR3 here is CASSLPNGGELFF. The CDR3 nucleotides are TGTGCCAGCAGCTTACCCAACGGCGGGGAGCTGTTTTTT.

The rearrangement joins TRBV12-3 or TRBV12-4 to TRBJ2-7; TRBD2 might be the D (5 bases). Trimming pared 5 bases from V and 4 bases from J, leaving 12 bases between. The CDR3 is 13 amino acids. The CDR3 DNA follows: TGTGCCAGCAGTCGGGGTCACAGTTACGAGCAGTACTTC. As protein: CASSRGHSYEQYF.

The rearrangement uses TRBV30 and TRBJ2-1, with a weak D call TRBD1 (8 bases). The CDR3 runs 14 residues. Germline CDR1 GTSNPN, CDR2 SVGIG (reference sequence). Trimming removed 2 bases from V and 4 bases from J, with 12 bases in between. CDR3 bases: TGTGCCTGGAGTACAGGGGGGGGATACAATGAGCAGTTCTTC. Translation gives CAWSTGGGYNEQFF.

This clonotype showed up just a few times. The gene calls are TRBV7-2 and TRBJ2-3, with D hard to call. The CDR3 is 13 amino acids. Deletions cut 1 base from V and 4 bases from J, with 6 bases between. Germline V CDR1 and CDR2: SGHTA, FQGNSA. The CDR3 sequence is CASSLGSADTQYF. DNA for the CDR3: TGTGCCAGCAGCTTAGGGTCGGCAGATACGCAGTATTTT.

This clonotype has just a few counts. The V call is TRBV7-3, the J call TRBJ2-3, with 8 positions matching TRBD2. The CDR3 consists of 14 residues. Germline CDR1 SGHTA, CDR2 FQGTGA. Trimming removed 5 bases from V and 6 bases from J; junction bases left unmatched: 7. This CDR3 is CASSEAGGRDTQYF. CDR3 nucleotides: TGTGCCAGCAGCGAGGCGGGAGGAAGGGATACGCAGTATTTT.

The V gene is TRBV30, the J gene TRBJ2-3; a weak D match, TRBD2 (6 bases). Germline assignment: CDR1 GTSNPN and CDR2 SVGIG (reference sequence). V lost 4 bases and J 0 bases, leaving 11 bases between the germline ends. There are 14 residues in the CDR3. CDR3 in DNA: TGTGCCTGGACCGAGCGGGCTAGCACAGATACGCAGTATTTT. Encoded protein: CAWTERASTDTQYF.

J is TRBJ1-4 and V is TRBV27, with D possibly TRBD1 on 5 matching bases. V dropped 5 bases and J dropped 7 bases, with 17 bases sitting between them. The CDR3 is 15 amino acids. Germline CDR1 is MNHEY and CDR2 is SMNVEV (reference sequence). The CDR3 is CASSATLGRGEKLFF. CDR3 in DNA: TGTGCCAGCAGTGCTACATTGGGGCGCGGTGAAAAACTGTTTTTT.

This clonotype was seen more than once but under ten times. The chain links TRBV7-3 to TRBJ2-1, with TRBD1 as a possible D gene (6 bases). The V gene lost 6 bases and the J gene lost 6 bases, with 18 bases spanning the gap. The germline gives CDR1 SGHTA, CDR2 FQGTGA. This CDR3 spans 15 amino acids. The CDR3 sequence: CASSPMPGVGNEQFF. The DNA for the CDR3 is TGTGCCAGCAGTCCTATGCCAGGGGTGGGCAATGAGCAGTTCTTC.

This clonotype appeared a few times. V is TRBV3-1 and J is TRBJ1-5, with 8 bases matching TRBD1. Germline V gene sequence: CDR1 LGHDT, CDR2 YNNKEL (reference sequence). V dropped 4 bases and J dropped 5; count of bases not matched to a gene: 19. The CDR3 has 19 amino acids. The CDR3: CASSPTDRGGGGKDQPQHF. As DNA, the CDR3 is TGTGCCAGCAGCCCTACCGACAGGGGCGGTGGCGGGAAAGATCAGCCCCAGCATTTT.

The chain recombines TRBV29-1 with TRBJ2-1; the match to TRBD2 covers 12 bases. This CDR3 is built from 16 residues. Germline CDR1 is SQVTM and CDR2 is ANQGSEA. V was clipped by 7 bases and J by 2 bases; unmatched bases: 9. CDR3 in amino acids: CSASGLAGSPYNEQFF. CDR3 bases: TGCAGCGCCTCTGGACTAGCGGGATCCCCCTACAATGAGCAGTTCTTC.

This clonotype was found a few times. V and J are TRBV12-3 or TRBV12-4 and TRBJ1-2; D is unresolved. Trimming left V 5 bases short and J 4 bases short, with 11 bases between. The CDR3 has 13 amino acids. This chain's CDR3 is CASSPPLGYGYTF. For the CDR3, the DNA is TGTGCCAGCAGTCCCCCCTTGGGCTATGGCTACACCTTC.

This chain joins TRBV11-2 and TRBJ2-2; 8 bases fit TRBD2. The germline gives CDR1 SGHAT, CDR2 FQNNGV. This CDR3 has 14 amino acids. V shed 6 bases and J 4 bases; nucleotides not matched to a gene: 4. CDR3 coding DNA: TGTGCCAGCAGAGTTAGCGGGACCACCGGGGAGCTGTTTTTT. As protein: CASRVSGTTGELFF. Complete variable domain (other parts from reference TRBV11-2 and TRBJ2-2): EAGVAQSPRYKIIEKRQSVAFWCNPISGHATLYWYQQILGQGPKLLIQFQNNGVVDDSQLPKDRFSAERLKGVDSTLKIQPAKLEDSAVYLCASRVSGTTGELFFGEGSRLTVL.

This clonotype has a handful of counts. The chain has TRBV7-3 and TRBJ1-1, with D uncertain. The CDR3 sequence is 14 residues long. Germline assignment: CDR1 SGHTA and CDR2 FQGTGA. V gave up 4 bases and J gave up 1 base, with 10 bases separating them. The chain's CDR3 is CASSSTSANTEAFF. CDR3 bases: TGTGCCAGCAGCTCAACGTCGGCGAACACTGAAGCTTTCTTT.

V is TRBV3-1 and J is TRBJ1-5, with 9 positions matching TRBD1. The V segment lost 5 bases and the J segment 3 bases; nucleotides outside the gene matches: 11. The CDR3 runs 17 residues. Looked up from germline, CDR1 is LGHDT and CDR2 is YNNKEL (reference sequence). The CDR3 loop reads CASSIWVDRGNNQPQHF. CDR3 nucleotides: TGTGCCAGCAGCATCTGGGTCGACAGGGGGAACAATCAGCCCCAGCATTTT.

This clonotype was found many times. The J gene is TRBJ2-5, the V gene TRBV18; no definite D call. The germline V gene encodes CDR1 KGHSH and CDR2 LQKENI. The CDR3 spans 13 residues. With 0 bases removed from V and 6 bases from J, the gap between germline ends came to 8 bases. CDR3 sequence: CASSPPTEKTQYF. CDR3 DNA: TGTGCCAGCTCACCACCGACGGAAAAGACCCAGTACTTC.

The chain joins TRBV2 to TRBJ1-1; no reliable D call. This CDR3 spans 13 amino acids. Germline V gene lookup returns CDR1 SNHLY and CDR2 FYNNEI. The V end lost 6 bases, the J end lost 1 base, and 9 bases lay between the germline ends. CDR3 sequence (DNA): TGTGCCAGCAGCCGGAGGCAGAACACTGAAGCTTTCTTT. Amino acid sequence: CASSRRQNTEAFF.

The rearrangement links TRBV29-1 to TRBJ2-4, with 7 bases fitting TRBD1. The CDR3 consists of 13 residues. The V gene's germline CDR1 is SQVTM and CDR2 ANQGSEA. V trimming: 1 base; J trimming: 4 bases; junction bases outside the gene matches: 1. The CDR3 nucleotides read TGCAGCGTTGAAGGACAGGGAAAAAACATTCAGTACTTC. Translating gives CSVEGQGKNIQYF.

In its sample, this clonotype was seen many times. The V call is TRBV7-2, the J call TRBJ2-1; D not certain. From germline, CDR1 is SGHTA and CDR2 FQGNSA. This CDR3 is 14 amino acids long. V was cut by 2 bases and J by 2 bases, with 7 bases left in between. The chain's CDR3 is CASSLQVAYNEQFF. CDR3 coding DNA: TGTGCCAGCAGCTTACAGGTGGCCTACAATGAGCAGTTCTTC.